This is a list of T cell receptor beta chains from one sample in a study of T cells after yellow fever vaccination. TCRdb itself ran the 5' RACE reads through MiXCR, one entry per CDR3 protein. The data contain approximately 600,000 distinct CDR3 sequences, 9% to 15% of them singletons. Sequenced here: PBMCs, sampled on the day of the yellow fever booster vaccination. The receptor source for this set is a man aged 30 to 45 who received the YFV17D yellow fever vaccine. Each CDR3 is given with its conserved first and last residue.

v_call	j_call	cdr3_aa
TRBV20-1	TRBJ2-3	CSARGTGGTDTQYF
TRBV24-1	TRBJ2-5	CATSDVKLAEETQYF
TRBV7-8	TRBJ2-7	CASSLWGHEQYF
TRBV7-9	TRBJ1-6	CASSLDSASPPLHF
TRBV24-1	TRBJ2-1	CATSDMGLAGDGEQFF
TRBV6-1	TRBJ2-3	CASRLGRTVTDTQYF
TRBV7-9	TRBJ2-1	CASSKLAGGDEQIF
TRBV11-2	TRBJ1-3	CASSLENIWGSGNTIYF
TRBV5-1	TRBJ2-7	CASSLADNQGPEQYF
TRBV20-1	TRBJ1-4	CSAKDVIGAEKLFF
TRBV18	TRBJ2-7	CASSPVDKESYEQYF
TRBV3-1	TRBJ1-2	CASSRGTDGYTF
TRBV14	TRBJ1-4	CASSQALTGPLFF
TRBV5-1	TRBJ2-7	CASSLYAGGPEQYF
TRBV6-5	TRBJ2-1	CASSWVAGGGEQFF
TRBV29-1	TRBJ2-7	CSVEETGTGAYEQYF
TRBV6-1	TRBJ1-5	CASKPQDDQPQHF
TRBV23-1	TRBJ2-7	CASSRGIQRAKGYEQYF
TRBV6-1	TRBJ2-7	CASSDAGLASTYEQYF
TRBV7-2	TRBJ1-2	CASSSPGQGYGYTF
TRBV4-3	TRBJ2-7	CASSQEDTSYEQYF
TRBV12-3/TRBV12-4	TRBJ2-3	CTSRGTSGRTDTQYF
TRBV6-5	TRBJ2-3	CASSYAAGPWATQYF
TRBV5-1	TRBJ2-1	CASSLERLAGVDEQFF
TRBV11-2	TRBJ1-1	CASSLEGSLADPLLEAFF
TRBV12-3/TRBV12-4	TRBJ1-5	CASTKAQGDQPQHF
TRBV27	TRBJ2-4	CASSFAGTANIQYF
TRBV18	TRBJ2-3	CASSPDSGRRTDTQYF
TRBV18	TRBJ1-2	CASSPSRGEGYTF
TRBV12-3/TRBV12-4	TRBJ2-2	CASNPGAGSVGELFF
TRBV7-6	TRBJ2-1	CASSSPGATYNEQFF
TRBV30	TRBJ2-1	CAWRLAGSYNEQFF
TRBV29-1	TRBJ2-3	CSALPGLHADTQYF
TRBV18	TRBJ1-1	CASSRGEKDTEAFF
TRBV7-9	TRBJ2-1	CASSSAGLVFGEF
TRBV5-4	TRBJ2-7	CASSSTAEQGYEQYF
TRBV28	TRBJ2-5	CASSSGTSARMSAETQYF
TRBV30	TRBJ2-7	CAWSVGHLAGAAYEQYF
TRBV7-2	TRBJ2-1	CASSPGPAYNVQFF
TRBV5-1	TRBJ2-7	CASSLGGDRTYEQYF
TRBV12-5	TRBJ2-7	CATQTLSGYEQYF
TRBV19	TRBJ1-1	CASSAGAGNTEAFF
TRBV6-2/TRBV6-3	TRBJ1-2	CASRLTGTGYGYTF
TRBV20-1	TRBJ2-1	CSASVPTYNEQFF
TRBV6-1	TRBJ2-3	CASSPRGGGADTQYF
TRBV28	TRBJ2-1	CASSLPRGYNEQFF
TRBV6-2/TRBV6-3	TRBJ1-5	CASRWTENQPQHF
TRBV28	TRBJ2-5	CASSLRTETQYF
TRBV11-2	TRBJ2-6	CASSRFGHSPSGANVLTF
TRBV5-6	TRBJ2-1	CASSLALADNEQFF
TRBV20-1	TRBJ2-2	CSATPSGSFGELFF
TRBV7-8	TRBJ2-7	CASSSLSAEQYF
TRBV7-8	TRBJ2-7	CASSLAAGDEQYF